This TCR beta chain was obtained from a study of T cells in Graves' hyperthyroidism and ophthalmopathy (dated by TCRdb to between 2019 and 2020). Regarding the complete study: Peripheral blood samples were taken at initial diagnosis, before any treatment was given. TCR V-J signatures able to tell the groups apart were searched for in a discovery cohort of some 97 patients, of whom approximately 40 had Graves' ophthalmopathy and 57 had stable Graves' hyperthyroidism. Prospective prediction of ophthalmopathy was tested in an independent validation cohort consisting of some 20 hyperthyroidism patients and over 15 patients who later progressed to ophthalmopathy. The 100 discovery patients were randomly divided into training and test sets at a 7:3 ratio. The study also compared thyroid tissue and blood T-cell repertoires from roughly 6 Graves' hyperthyroidism patients. After blood sampling, hyperthyroidism patients were treated with methimazole at a starting dose of 30 mg daily, and ophthalmopathy patients were treated with high-dose intravenous methylprednisolone. TCR Vbeta CDR3 sequencing of approximately 140 peripheral blood samples (fewer than 45 ophthalmopathy, about 75 hyperthyroidism and roughly 17 progressor patients) is reported in the paper.

Amplification of TCR beta CDR3 regions was carried out from RNA transcripts. A first-round RT-PCR of the TCR CDR3 used the HTBI primer set with the Qiagen OneStep RT-PCR kit. The libraries were constructed in a second round of multiplex PCR and then size-selected and purified. Sequencing of the libraries was done on an Illumina HiSeq2000 using paired-end 100 bp reads. The authors' pipeline ran thus. SOAPnuke was used to process the raw data, throwing out any read that contained adapters or uncalled bases, had a mean Phred below 15, or lacked an exact constant-primer or identifier match. High-quality paired reads were merged with COPE v1.2.5, and unique nucleotide sequences were defined as clonotypes. MiTCR v1.1 was used to align clonotypes to the IMGT TRBV, TRBD and TRBJ reference segments. The analysis was restricted to V-J combinations with a frequency above 0.0001, which together covered roughly 99% of the repertoires. The TCS score was defined as F50 (clonal expansion) divided by E x V (chaos), with BLOSUM62-based TCRdist calculated between CDR3 peptides within each V-J. Welch's t-statistics and random forest reduced roughly 540 V-J features to 10 to 15, which were used in a naive Bayes classifier (R e1071). TCRdb handled the public reads itself, with Q25 trimming in fastp and clone calling in MiXCR, and kept productive beta chains. A single entry per CDR3 protein holds the most common genes and DNA from its merged rows. TCRdb, not the original authors, processed these V and J calls. The sample profile shows 95,000 to 110,000 distinct CDR3 sequences; around a sixth of them were found once. The ten top clones hold 42% of the sample.

This clonotype was seen ten or more times. Its antigen specificity is not known. No quality values exist for individual bases; no much larger clone is one base distant. A patient counted as having stable Graves' hyperthyroidism if no progression to ophthalmopathy occurred over 18 months of follow-up. Hyperthyroidism patients were newly diagnosed, with disease duration under 2 months, and aged 18 to 65 years. Any patient with an uncontrolled infection, another autoimmune disease, pregnancy or lactation was excluded. Diagnoses were based on clinical symptoms, serum thyroxine and TRAb, thyroid ultrasound and orbital computed tomography. PBMCs were isolated from 10 ml of fresh peripheral blood by Ficoll-Paque density gradient centrifugation. Total RNA was extracted with Trizol reagent, and quality was checked on an Agilent 2100 Bioanalyzer. The research as a whole found: No statistical method was used to fix the sample size in advance, and group allocation was not hidden from the investigators. In cross-validation, a model built on a 13 V-J signature told ophthalmopathy apart from stable hyperthyroidism with just under 90% sensitivity and around 83% specificity, and in testing the same model reached 80%/75%. Blood samples also contained most of the expanded thyroid clonotypes (frequency above 0.001), which suggests that blood repertoires may reflect thyroid immune responses. In validation, the model predicted progression to ophthalmopathy with approximately 71% sensitivity and roughly 75% specificity, a median of 6.5 months before onset.

Sequencing was carried out using blood. This TCR was sampled from a woman between 50 and 59 years old with Graves' hyperthyroidism.

In nucleotide form, the sequence is TGCAGTGCCCGGGGAGGAGACACAGATACGCAGTATTTT. Its protein is CSARGGDTDTQYF. The chain is made from TRBV20-1 and TRBJ2-3, and TRBD2 may be the D gene, going by 6 matching bases. The germline V gene (reference sequence) sets CDR1 to DFQATT and CDR2 to SNEGSKA. V is pared back by 6 bases and J by 2 bases, with 12 bases lying between the germline termini. Measured from the cysteine to the phenylalanine, the CDR3 is 13 residues long. Only CDR3 DNA remains: 39 bases, in frame from the first base.